This T cell receptor (beta chain) was retrieved from a study of shared clonotypes between healthy human individuals. Profiled with immunoSEQ multiplex PCR; TCRdb holds only in-frame clones, not every one. The sample has approximately 530,000 clones; approximately 94% are singletons. Study observations and caveats: Sharing of clonotypes among donors was expected to vary with sequencing depth.

This clone appeared once. The antigen is unknown. Sequencing used naive CD4+ T cells sorted from blood. The subset is: CD45RA+ positively selected. The sequence was collected from a woman aged 30 to 39 in good health.

As DNA, the CDR3 is TGCGCCAGCAGCTTGGGCGGACAGGGGGCACATACGCAGTATTTT. As protein: CASSLGGQGAHTQYF. V is TRBV5-1 and J is TRBJ2-3; TRBD1 aligns across 11 bases. V lost 0 bases to trimming and J lost 7 bases; unmatched junction nucleotides: 4. CDR1 SGHRS and CDR2 YFSETQ come from the germline V gene. This CDR3 comprises 15 residues. The full variable domain, in which reference TRBV5-1 and TRBJ2-3 provide the parts outside the CDR3, is KAGVTQTPRYLIKTRGQQVTLSCSPISGHRSVSWYQQTPGQGLQFLFEYFSETQRNKGNFPGRFSGRQFSNSRSEMNVSTLELGDSALYLCASSLGGQGAHTQYFGPGTRLTVL.